This paragraph covers one T cell receptor beta chain sequence. Its specificity is not known. It was with 60 Vbeta and 13 Jbeta primers that the PCR ran. The table came from immunoSEQ multiplex PCR; TCRdb's copy has only in-frame clones and leaves some out. This listing includes fewer than 150,000 clones. The CDR3 contains 16 residues. The germline CDR1 and CDR2 sequences are SGHVS and FQNEAQ. Between the trimmed V and J ends, which lost 4 bases and 3 bases, there was a span of 19 bases. The sample is drawn from a study of cytomegalovirus exposure and HLA in healthy donors. Study outcomes and limitations: TCR beta V segments were, for the most part, productive about 87% or about 30% of the time in an earlier analysis. Common viral pathogens (according to a later analysis) appeared linked to several of the most significant clusters.

The clonotype originates from a woman aged 60-70 years in good health and CMV-seronegative. Sequencing was done on a sample of PBMCs. This chain joins TRBV7-8 and TRBJ2-7, with D perhaps TRBD2 (5 bases). The chain's CDR3 is CASSSVSGVDLYEQYF. CDR3 nucleotides: TGTGCCAGCAGCTCAGTATCCGGGGTAGACCTCTACGAGCAGTACTTC.